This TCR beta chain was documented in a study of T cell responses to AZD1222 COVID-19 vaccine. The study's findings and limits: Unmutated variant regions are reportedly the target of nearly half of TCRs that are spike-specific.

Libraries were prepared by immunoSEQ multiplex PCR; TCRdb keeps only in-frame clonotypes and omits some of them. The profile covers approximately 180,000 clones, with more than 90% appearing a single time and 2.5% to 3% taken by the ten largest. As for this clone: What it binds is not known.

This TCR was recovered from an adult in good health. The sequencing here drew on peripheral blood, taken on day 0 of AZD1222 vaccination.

CDR3 bases: TGCAGCGTTGCACAGGGAGATAATTCACCCCTCCACTTT. Translation gives CSVAQGDNSPLHF. This rearrangement joins TRBV29-1 to TRBJ1-6, with D possibly TRBD1 on 6 matching bases. The CDR3 has 13 amino acids. V was shortened by 4 bases and J by 5 bases, with 9 bases between the two germline ends. The germline V gene encodes CDR1 SQVTM and CDR2 ANQGSEA.